The clone carrying this T cell receptor beta chain turned up a few times. This CDR3 has 14 residues. The germline CDR1 and CDR2 sequences are DFQATT and SNEGSKA (reference sequence). Trimming cost V 2 bases and J 5 bases; bases outside gene matches: 3. This specimen comes from a study of T cell repertoires in cytomegalovirus infection. The wider study: Public TCR beta signatures marked donors with CMV infection and the matching HLA.

TCRdb processed the reads anew with MiXCR; each CDR3 protein has one entry. This table holds 350,000 to 450,000 distinct CDR3 sequences, 15% to 20% found once. The TCR originated in a human donor in good health (CMV status not recorded). Some clones in this sample may be carry-over from other donors' samples. The chain combines TRBV20-1 with TRBJ1-6; 7 bases are shared with TRBD1. Sequenced input: PBMCs. The CDR3 is CSARLGTDNSPLHF. The DNA for the CDR3 is TGCAGTGCTAGACTGGGGACAGATAATTCACCCCTCCACTTT.